Below, 19 T cell receptor beta chains from the same sample are listed, as sequenced in a study of cytomegalovirus exposure and HLA in healthy donors (dated by TCRdb to about 2017). Library creation used the immunoSEQ multiplex PCR assay. For the multiplex PCR, a mixture combining 60 forward primers for TCR Vbeta segments and 13 reverse primers for TCR Jbeta segments was used. The table comes from immuneACCESS by way of TCRdb, which keeps in-frame sequences with V and J called. Part of the clones is missing from these tables; in studies checked, under half for an unresolved V gene and the rest for unknown reasons. A total of 180,000 or so clones appear in this sample, over 60% of them only once. The ten largest clones represent about 14% of the sample. What was sequenced was PBMCs. The source of these receptors is a man aged 50 to 59 in good health and CMV-seropositive.

The DNA of the CDR3 is TGTGCCAGCAGCTTAGGTGGAGCGGGGGTAGACAAAAACATTCAGTACTTC. Its translation: CASSLGGAGVDKNIQYF. The rearrangement joins TRBV7-2 to TRBJ2-4; TRBD2 matches at 8 bases. V lost 1 base, J lost 3 bases, and 8 bases stayed unmatched. The CDR3 loop spans 17 amino acids. Germline V gives CDR1 SGHTA, CDR2 FQGNSA.

This clone was picked up one time. V is TRBV2 and J is TRBJ2-5; tentatively, D is TRBD2 (6 bases). Looked up from germline, CDR1 is SNHLY and CDR2 is FYNNEI. Trimming cost V 4 bases and J 1 base, with 10 bases left between them. The CDR3 length is 14 residues. In DNA, the CDR3 is TGTGCCAGCAGTGGGGCCGGGAGCCAAGAGACCCAGTACTTC. Amino acids: CASSGAGSQETQYF.

This chain connects TRBV9 to TRBJ1-3; D ambiguous. The CDR3 extends over 15 amino acids. V lost 0 bases and J lost 3, with 10 bases in between. The germline V gene has CDR1 SGDLS and CDR2 YYNGEE. The CDR3 region is CASSVEPGSGNTIYF. CDR3 DNA sequence: TGTGCCAGCAGCGTAGAACCGGGAAGTGGAAACACCATATATTTT.

The J gene is TRBJ2-3, the V gene TRBV11-3, with 16 bases that match TRBD2. After removal of 5 bases from V and 4 bases from J, the junction contained 6 bases not matched to a gene. Germline-derived CDR1 and CDR2 are SGHNT and YENEEA. This CDR3 has 17 residues. The CDR3 loop reads CASSQGTSGGAPDTQYF. DNA for the CDR3: TGTGCCAGCAGCCAAGGGACTAGCGGGGGGGCCCCAGATACGCAGTATTTT. Supplemented by reference TRBV11-3 and TRBJ2-3, the full variable domain reads EAGVVQSPRYKIIEKKQPVAFWCNPISGHNTLYWYLQNLGQGPELLIRYENEEAVDDSQLPKDRFSAERLKGVDSTLKIQPAELGDSAVYLCASSQGTSGGAPDTQYFGPGTRLTVL.

The chain employs TRBV25-1 and TRBJ2-3; the match to TRBD2 covers 9 bases. J was trimmed by 6 bases and V by 7 bases; bases with no gene match: 8. Germline lookup yields CDR1 MGHDK and CDR2 SYGVNS. The length of the CDR3 is 14 residues. CDR3 residues: CASTSAGGVDTQYF. In DNA, the CDR3 is TGTGCCAGCACCTCAGCGGGGGGTGTTGATACGCAGTATTTT.

The chain joins TRBV15 to TRBJ1-2; 7 nucleotides agree with TRBD1. V shed 0 bases, J shed 8 bases, and the junction held 12 bases outside the gene matches. Germline lookup yields CDR1 LNHNV and CDR2 YYDKDF (reference sequence). This CDR3 spans 16 amino acids. CDR3 bases: TGTGCCACCAGCAGAGATCTAGGAGGGGGCGGATGGGGCTACACCTTC. This codes for CATSRDLGGGGWGYTF.

The chain carries TRBV6-1 and TRBJ2-3, with 8 bases that match TRBD1. This CDR3 spans 13 amino acids. Germline V gene lookup returns CDR1 MNHNS and CDR2 SASEGT. After removal of 7 bases from V and 2 bases from J, the junction contained 2 bases not matched to a gene. In nucleotides, the CDR3 is TGTGCCAGCAAGACAGGGGACACAGATACGCAGTATTTT. Translation gives CASKTGDTDTQYF.

The chain is built from TRBV15 and TRBJ2-7; D gene unclear. The CDR3 covers 13 residues. The V gene lost 5 bases and the J gene lost 0 bases, with 8 bases spanning the gap. Germline V lookup: CDR1 LNHNV, CDR2 YYDKDF (reference sequence). CDR3 in DNA: TGTGCCACCAGCTACAGTATCTCCTACGAGCAGTACTTC. Translated, it gives CATSYSISYEQYF.

The J gene is TRBJ2-5, the V gene TRBV11-2, with D possibly being TRBD1 (6 bases). The CDR3 is made up of 15 amino acids. The V end lost 0 bases, the J end lost 4 bases, and 12 bases lay between the germline ends. The V gene's germline CDR1 is SGHAT and CDR2 FQNNGV. The DNA of the CDR3 is TGTGCCAGCAGCTTAGATCGGGACACGCGAGAGACCCAGTACTTC. Translated, it gives CASSLDRDTRETQYF. The variable domain in full, with the rest retrieved from reference TRBV11-2 and TRBJ2-5, is EAGVAQSPRYKIIEKRQSVAFWCNPISGHATLYWYQQILGQGPKLLIQFQNNGVVDDSQLPKDRFSAERLKGVDSTLKIQPAKLEDSAVYLCASSLDRDTRETQYFGPGTRLLVL.

The genes are TRBV13 and TRBJ1-6; D is uncertain. The V gene lost 8 bases and the J gene lost 7 bases, with 15 bases spanning the gap. Per the germline V gene, CDR1 is PRHDT and CDR2 is FYEKMQ (reference sequence). This CDR3 is 14 amino acids long. The CDR3 region has the DNA TGTGCCAGCTCACTTGCGGGGAGGAATTCACCCCTCCACTTT. Translated: CASSLAGRNSPLHF.

This chain uses TRBV19 with TRBJ2-3; 10 bases match TRBD1. The CDR3 has 15 residues. J lost 6 bases, V lost 5 bases, and 8 bases had no gene match. Looked up from germline, CDR1 is LNHDA and CDR2 is SQIVND (reference sequence). The CDR3, as DNA: TGTGCCAGTAGTTTGGACAGGGGGGTCTGGGATACGCAGTATTTT. It is translated as CASSLDRGVWDTQYF.

The genes are TRBV5-1 and TRBJ1-2, with 7 bases lining up with TRBD1. Trimming at V came to 1 base and at J to 1 base, leaving 13 bases not matched to a gene. CDR1 and CDR2 (germline): SGHRS, YFSETQ. This CDR3 spans 18 amino acids. This CDR3 is CASSLSRDSAIINYGYTF. DNA of the CDR3: TGCGCCAGCAGCTTGAGTAGGGACAGCGCGATTATTAACTATGGCTACACCTTC.

This clone was detected only a few times. This rearrangement joins TRBV28 to TRBJ1-1; the D gene is possibly TRBD1 (6 bases). This CDR3 has 12 amino acids. Germline CDR1 MDHEN, CDR2 SYDVKM. V lost 8 bases to trimming and J lost 1 base, with 8 bases between them. CDR3 sequence: CASEGGNTEAFF. Written as DNA, the CDR3 is TGTGCCAGCGAAGGGGGGAACACTGAAGCTTTCTTT.

This chain joins TRBV18 and TRBJ2-3; D is unresolved. The germline gives CDR1 KGHSH, CDR2 LQKENI. The CDR3 length is 14 residues. Deletions cut 5 bases from V and 0 bases from J, with 9 bases between. This chain's CDR3 is CASSGDTSTDTQYF. Here the CDR3 DNA reads TGTGCCAGCTCAGGAGATACCAGCACAGATACGCAGTATTTT. The full variable domain, in which reference TRBV18 and TRBJ2-3 provide the parts outside the CDR3, is NAGVMQNPRHLVRRRGQEARLRCSPMKGHSHVYWYRQLPEEGLKFMVYLQKENIIDESGMPKERFSAEFPKEGPSILRIQQVVRGDSAAYFCASSGDTSTDTQYFGPGTRLTVL.

V and J are TRBV5-1 and TRBJ2-2, with D possibly matching TRBD2 (6 bases). From germline, CDR1 is SGHRS and CDR2 YFSETQ. V lost 2 bases, J lost 6 bases, and 26 bases lay in between. This CDR3 spans 19 amino acids. The CDR3 loop is CASSLESLLASTTAGELFF. The DNA of the CDR3 is TGCGCCAGCAGCTTAGAAAGTCTCCTAGCGTCTACAACCGCCGGGGAGCTGTTTTTT.

This clone was observed once. The CDR3 reads CASSLSQTSYEQYF. CDR3 bases: TGTGCCAGCAGCTTATCTCAGACTTCCTACGAGCAGTACTTC. The chain employs TRBV7-9 and TRBJ2-7; D is unresolved. The CDR3 is 14 amino acids. Germline assignment: CDR1 SEHNR and CDR2 FQNEAQ (reference sequence). The V gene lost 2 bases and the J gene lost 1 base, with 9 bases spanning the gap.

This clone was observed a few times. J is TRBJ2-7 and V is TRBV2; possible D gene TRBD2, 5 bases. Trimming stripped 7 bases from V and 2 bases from J, with 12 bases between. The germline CDR1 and CDR2 sequences are SNHLY and FYNNEI. The CDR3 spans 13 residues. The CDR3 protein is CASKEEKAYEQYF. The DNA of the CDR3 is TGTGCCAGCAAGGAGGAAAAGGCCTACGAGCAGTACTTC.

A single count supports this clone. CDR3 residues: CASSLEAGFHNEQFF. The CDR3, as DNA: TGTGCCAGCAGCTTAGAGGCAGGGTTCCACAATGAGCAGTTCTTC. J is TRBJ2-1 and V is TRBV11-2; perhaps TRBD1 as D (5 bases). The germline V gene has CDR1 SGHAT and CDR2 FQNNGV. Trimming cost V 0 bases and J 5 bases, with 11 bases left between them. The CDR3 totals 15 residues.

This chain connects TRBV27 to TRBJ2-1; TRBD2 agrees at 10 bases. The CDR3 has 15 amino acids. Germline V gives CDR1 MNHEY, CDR2 SMNVEV (reference sequence). V lost 6 bases, J lost 3 bases, and 5 bases stayed unmatched. The CDR3 here is CASRPSGGGYNEQFF. For the CDR3, the DNA is TGTGCCAGCAGGCCTAGCGGGGGAGGCTACAATGAGCAGTTCTTC.